These 30 T cell receptor beta chains were sequenced from one sample in a study of blood T cell repertoires in COVID-19. The table came from immunoSEQ multiplex PCR; TCRdb's copy has only in-frame clones and leaves some out. Found here are 200,000 or so clones, around 90% of them singletons; the top ten hold around 2.7%. The specimen was PBMCs or T cells enriched from blood (not recorded which). The origin of the receptors is a woman aged 25 to 39 who had recovered from COVID-19.

This chain connects TRBV5-8 to TRBJ1-1; 7 bases agree with TRBD1. V lost 7 bases and J lost 6; bases outside the gene matches: 6. The V gene's germline CDR1 is SGHTS and CDR2 YDEGEE. This CDR3 spans 12 amino acids. In nucleotides, the CDR3 is TGTGCCAGCCCCGACAGGGTCGCTGAAGCTTTCTTT. This encodes CASPDRVAEAFF. Based on the CDR3 plus reference TRBV5-8 and TRBJ1-1, the full variable domain is EAGVTQSPTHLIKTRGQQATLRCSPISGHTSVYWYQQALGLGLQFLLWYDEGEERNRGNFPPRFSGRQFPNYSSELNVNALELEDSALYLCASPDRVAEAFFGQGTRLTVV.

This chain joins TRBV9 and TRBJ2-1; 8 bases map to TRBD1. The CDR3 extends over 13 amino acids. Germline lookup yields CDR1 SGDLS and CDR2 YYNGEE. V gave up 4 bases and J gave up 8 bases; unmatched junction bases: 5. The CDR3 here is CASSKTGAHEQFF. Here the CDR3 DNA reads TGTGCCAGCAGCAAGACAGGGGCGCATGAGCAGTTCTTC.

The chain employs TRBV19 and TRBJ2-2; D gene uncertain. This CDR3 spans 12 amino acids. V gave up 1 base and J gave up 5 bases, with 2 bases separating them. Germline V gives CDR1 LNHDA, CDR2 SQIVND (reference sequence). CDR3 protein: CASSIATGELFF. The CDR3 DNA is TGTGCCAGTAGTATAGCGACCGGGGAGCTGTTTTTT.

The chain combines TRBV7-9 with TRBJ1-2; D unresolved. The V gene's germline CDR1 is SEHNR and CDR2 FQNEAQ (reference sequence). Trimming shortened V by 2 bases and J by 7 bases, and 5 bases separated the two germline ends. The CDR3 length is 11 residues. The CDR3 DNA follows: TGTGCCAGCAGCTTAATCTTTGGCTACACCTTC. Protein sequence: CASSLIFGYTF.

The CDR3 DNA sequence: TGTGCCAGCAGCTTCAAGGACGGGGGGGACACTGAAGCTTTCTTT. Protein product: CASSFKDGGDTEAFF. The rearrangement joins TRBV7-9 to TRBJ1-1, with D possibly matching TRBD1 (5 bases). The germline V gene encodes CDR1 SEHNR and CDR2 FQNEAQ (reference sequence). The CDR3 is 15 residues long. Trimming pared 3 bases from V and 3 bases from J, leaving 14 bases between.

The chain couples TRBV6-2 or TRBV6-3 to TRBJ1-6; TRBD1 is a possible D gene (6 bases). V lost 0 bases to trimming and J lost 8 bases, with 17 bases between them. The germline V gene has CDR1 MNHEY and CDR2 SVGEGT. CDR3 length: 17 residues. The CDR3 loop is CASSYSIPPTGDSPLHF. In nucleotides, the CDR3 is TGTGCCAGCAGTTACTCTATACCACCGACAGGAGATTCACCCCTCCACTTT.

The DNA for the CDR3 is TGTGCCAGCAGCGTACTTACGGGCACAGATACGCAGTATTTT. This translates into CASSVLTGTDTQYF. The genes are TRBV9 and TRBJ2-3; D gene uncertain. Deletions cut 1 base from V and 1 base from J, with 7 bases between. Per the germline V gene, CDR1 is SGDLS and CDR2 is YYNGEE. This CDR3 has 14 amino acids.

This clone was seen only once. This chain links TRBV9 with TRBJ2-7, with 8 nucleotides matching TRBD2. The CDR3 loop spans 16 amino acids. Losses at the gene ends were 0 bases for V and 1 base for J; bases not matched to a gene: 6. CDR1 is SGDLS and CDR2 is YYNGEE in the germline V gene. The DNA of the CDR3 is TGTGCCAGCAGCGTAGAGGGACTAGAAACTTCCTACGAGCAGTACTTC. This codes for CASSVEGLETSYEQYF.

This clone has more than one count but fewer than ten. The rearrangement uses TRBV7-2 and TRBJ2-3, with D possibly matching TRBD2 (6 bases). The germline CDR1 and CDR2 sequences are SGHTA and FQGNSA. Trimming cost V 5 bases and J 3 bases, with 18 bases left between them. The CDR3 is made up of 16 amino acids. In DNA form, the CDR3 reads TGTGCCAGCAGCCCCCGACTAGTAGTCTTGACAGATACGCAGTATTTT. Protein sequence: CASSPRLVVLTDTQYF.

The CDR3 DNA is TGTGCCAGCAGCTTAGTACAGCGACTAGCCAAGGGGTTCGCCTACGAGCAGTACTTC. Translating it yields CASSLVQRLAKGFAYEQYF. The chain links TRBV7-2 to TRBJ2-7, with 7 bases matching TRBD2. CDR3 size: 19 residues. J was trimmed by 2 bases and V by 1 base; bases with no gene match: 17. CDR1 and CDR2 from the germline V gene are SGHTA and FQGNSA. The full variable domain, rest sourced from reference TRBV7-2 and TRBJ2-7, is GAGVSQSPSNKVTEKGKDVELRCDPISGHTALYWYRQSLGQGLEFLIYFQGNSAPDKSGLPSDRFSAERTGGSVSTLTIQRTQQEDSAVYLCASSLVQRLAKGFAYEQYFGPGTRLTVT.

This rearrangement joins TRBV2 to TRBJ2-7, with 10 bases fitting TRBD2. In germline, CDR1 is SNHLY, CDR2 FYNNEI. This CDR3 comprises 18 residues. The V segment lost 5 bases and the J segment 0 bases; nucleotides outside the gene matches: 13. CDR3 sequence reads: CASSFPRLAGGSSYEQYF. In DNA form, the CDR3 reads TGTGCCAGCAGTTTCCCGCGTTTAGCGGGGGGTAGCTCCTACGAGCAGTACTTC. Drawing the rest from reference TRBV2 and TRBJ2-7, the complete variable domain is EPEVTQTPSHQVTQMGQEVILRCVPISNHLYFYWYRQILGQKVEFLVSFYNNEISEKSEIFDDQFSVERPDGSNFTLKIRSTKLEDSAMYFCASSFPRLAGGSSYEQYFGPGTRLTVT.

The V gene is TRBV6-5, the J gene TRBJ2-3, with a possible D match to TRBD1 (6 bases). Germline CDR1 and CDR2: MNHEY and SVGAGI. The CDR3 is made up of 12 amino acids. The V gene lost 0 bases and the J gene lost 11 bases, with 9 bases spanning the gap. This CDR3 reads CASSYSGTRQYF. CDR3 nucleotide sequence: TGTGCCAGCAGTTACTCCGGGACAAGGCAGTATTTT.

The chain links TRBV5-6 to TRBJ1-2; 9 nucleotides match TRBD1. With V trimmed by 0 bases and J by 7 bases, 4 bases remained unmatched. Germline values: CDR1 SGHDT, CDR2 YYEEEE. This CDR3 is 14 amino acids long. CDR3 nucleotides: TGTGCCAGCAGCTTGGACAGGGGGCTGGGTGGCTACACCTTC. It codes for CASSLDRGLGGYTF.

The chain is built from TRBV7-2 and TRBJ2-5; tentative D call: TRBD2 (6 bases). Germline V gene data show CDR1 as SGHTA and CDR2 as FQGNSA. This CDR3 contains 15 residues. Trimming took 2 bases from V and 3 from J, leaving 13 bases between them. The CDR3, as DNA: TGTGCCAGCAGCTTAAGCCCAGCGGGTAAAGAGACCCAGTACTTC. It codes for CASSLSPAGKETQYF.

The chain carries TRBV4-1 and TRBJ1-3, with 7 nucleotides matching TRBD1. CDR1 is MGHRA, CDR2 YSYEKL, per germline. V shed 6 bases and J 2 bases; nucleotides not matched to a gene: 4. The length of the CDR3 is 14 residues. As DNA, the CDR3 is TGCGCCAGCAGACCAGGGGGTACTGGAAACACCATATATTTT. Translation: CASRPGGTGNTIYF.

This chain joins TRBV9 and TRBJ2-4, with a tentative D call TRBD2 (7 bases). The CDR3 consists of 15 residues. Germline V CDR1 and CDR2: SGDLS, YYNGEE. V lost 3 bases to trimming and J lost 2 bases, with 12 bases between them. The CDR3 spells CASSARGAPKNIQYF. In DNA form, the CDR3 reads TGTGCCAGCAGCGCCCGGGGGGCACCCAAAAACATTCAGTACTTC.

The V call is TRBV7-9, the J call TRBJ2-5; 9 nucleotides line up with TRBD2. The germline gives CDR1 SEHNR, CDR2 FQNEAQ (reference sequence). The CDR3 extends over 15 amino acids. J lost 4 bases, V lost 5 bases, and 8 bases had no gene match. This CDR3 is CASSGAGGPGETQYF. The CDR3 DNA reads TGTGCCAGCAGCGGCGCGGGGGGGCCGGGAGAGACCCAGTACTTC.

DNA for the CDR3: TGCGCCAGCAGCTTGATTGGGCTCATCGGGGGGGAGACCCAGTACTTC. This translates into CASSLIGLIGGETQYF. The V and J genes are TRBV5-1 and TRBJ2-5, with 7 bases fitting TRBD2. This CDR3 is built from 16 residues. With V trimmed by 1 base and J by 5 bases, 11 bases remained unmatched. Looked up from germline, CDR1 is SGHRS and CDR2 is YFSETQ.

The DNA for the CDR3 is TGCGCCAGCAGCTTGGAGGGGGGAGGGCATCAGCCCCAGCATTTT. Amino acid sequence: CASSLEGGGHQPQHF. V is TRBV5-1 and J is TRBJ1-5; D might be TRBD1 (6 bases). V dropped 0 bases and J dropped 5 bases, with 12 bases sitting between them. CDR1 and CDR2 (germline): SGHRS, YFSETQ. The CDR3 has 15 residues.

The genes are TRBV7-2 and TRBJ1-6, with D perhaps matching TRBD1 (6 bases). V dropped 3 bases and J dropped 10 bases, with 22 bases sitting between them. Germline lookup yields CDR1 SGHTA and CDR2 FQGNSA. The CDR3 consists of 17 residues. DNA for the CDR3: TGTGCCAGCAGCTTCCGAGGCAACAGGGAATTTGGGTCACCCCTCCACTTT. Translation gives CASSFRGNREFGSPLHF.

This clone was observed once. The chain links TRBV6-1 to TRBJ2-1; 10 nucleotides agree with TRBD1. There are 19 residues in the CDR3. V lost 0 bases to trimming and J lost 8 bases; unmatched junction nucleotides: 16. Germline V CDR1 and CDR2: MNHNS, SASEGT. CDR3 in DNA: TGTGCCAGCAGTGAAGCCCCCGTTTTCGGGACAGGGGTGATCGATGAGCAGTTCTTC. As protein: CASSEAPVFGTGVIDEQFF.

Note on this clone: At one end, the junction sequence differs from germline, possibly due to a read error. The gene calls are TRBV3-1 (or the pseudogene TRBV3-2) and TRBJ2-1; D is perhaps TRBD2 (5 bases). This CDR3 contains 15 residues. CDR1 is LGHDT and CDR2 is YNNKEL in the germline V gene (reference sequence). Written as DNA, the CDR3 is TGTGCCAGCAGCGAAGATGGTAGCGCCTACAATGAGCAGTTCTTC. Amino acids: CASSEDGSAYNEQFF.

This chain connects TRBV3-1 (or the pseudogene TRBV3-2) to TRBJ1-5; the D gene is possibly TRBD1 (6 bases). The V end was cut by 5 bases, the J end by 6 bases, with 14 bases between. Germline V gene data show CDR1 as LGHDT and CDR2 as YNNKEL (reference sequence). The CDR3 is made up of 14 amino acids. CDR3 sequence (DNA): TGTGCCAGCAGCGGCGGGGGCAGGGGTCAGCCCCAGCATTTT. This gives the protein CASSGGGRGQPQHF.

The chain employs TRBV25-1 and TRBJ1-2; 8 bases are a match to TRBD1. There are 11 residues in the CDR3. V was clipped by 8 bases and J by 11 bases; unmatched bases: 7. Per the germline V gene, CDR1 is MGHDK and CDR2 is SYGVNS. The CDR3 sequence: CASGGTGSYTF. In DNA form, the CDR3 reads TGTGCCAGCGGGGGGACAGGAAGTTACACCTTC.

The V gene is TRBV6-4, the J gene TRBJ1-2; TRBD1 matches at 7 bases. This CDR3 spans 14 amino acids. Per germline, CDR1 MRHNA and CDR2 SNTAGT. Unmatched junction bases numbered 13, after V lost 7 bases and J lost 8 bases. CDR3 in DNA: TGTGCCAGCACTAACGAACAGGGGAGTAGCGGCTACACCTTC. It yields the protein CASTNEQGSSGYTF.

The chain is built from TRBV7-2 and TRBJ1-1, with a weak D call TRBD1 (5 bases). The V end was cut by 3 bases, the J end by 4 bases, with 12 bases between. The CDR3 spans 14 residues. Germline CDR1 is SGHTA and CDR2 is FQGNSA. CDR3 loop: CASSLHPGSTEAFF. The CDR3 region has the DNA TGTGCCAGCAGCTTGCATCCAGGGTCCACTGAAGCTTTCTTT.

The chain links TRBV7-2 to TRBJ2-7; weak D call: TRBD1 (5 bases). The CDR3 has 11 amino acids. V shed 4 bases and J shed 7 bases, with 8 bases lying between them. Germline V CDR1 and CDR2: SGHTA, FQGNSA. CDR3 nucleotide sequence: TGTGCCAGCAGCTCACAGGAGGAGCAGTACTTC. It specifies CASSSQEEQYF.

The chain employs TRBV7-9 and TRBJ1-6; D perhaps matches TRBD1 (6 bases). Germline assignment: CDR1 SEHNR and CDR2 FQNEAQ (reference sequence). This CDR3 is built from 17 residues. V was shortened by 6 bases and J by 0 bases, with 15 bases between the two germline ends. In DNA form, the CDR3 reads TGTGCCAGCAGTTACTACAGGGATGGCTCCTATAATTCACCCCTCCACTTT. Its translation is CASSYYRDGSYNSPLHF.

The table lists this clone with a count of one. The rearrangement links TRBV2 to TRBJ2-7, with a weak D call TRBD2 (5 bases). Trimming took off 7 bases at V and 0 bases at J, with 13 bases between the two ends. Germline V gene data show CDR1 as SNHLY and CDR2 as FYNNEI. This CDR3 comprises 14 residues. In DNA, the CDR3 is TGTGCCAGCATTATGGACTCGACCTCCTACGAGCAGTACTTC. Its protein is CASIMDSTSYEQYF.

The rearrangement links TRBV7-8 to TRBJ2-1; 9 positions match TRBD2. CDR3 size: 14 residues. CDR1 SGHVS and CDR2 FQNEAQ come from the germline V gene. Trimming cost V 5 bases and J 9 bases; bases outside gene matches: 8. CDR3 coding DNA: TGTGCCAGCAGCCGCCTTGGACTAGCGCGTGAGCAGTTCTTC. Protein: CASSRLGLAREQFF.